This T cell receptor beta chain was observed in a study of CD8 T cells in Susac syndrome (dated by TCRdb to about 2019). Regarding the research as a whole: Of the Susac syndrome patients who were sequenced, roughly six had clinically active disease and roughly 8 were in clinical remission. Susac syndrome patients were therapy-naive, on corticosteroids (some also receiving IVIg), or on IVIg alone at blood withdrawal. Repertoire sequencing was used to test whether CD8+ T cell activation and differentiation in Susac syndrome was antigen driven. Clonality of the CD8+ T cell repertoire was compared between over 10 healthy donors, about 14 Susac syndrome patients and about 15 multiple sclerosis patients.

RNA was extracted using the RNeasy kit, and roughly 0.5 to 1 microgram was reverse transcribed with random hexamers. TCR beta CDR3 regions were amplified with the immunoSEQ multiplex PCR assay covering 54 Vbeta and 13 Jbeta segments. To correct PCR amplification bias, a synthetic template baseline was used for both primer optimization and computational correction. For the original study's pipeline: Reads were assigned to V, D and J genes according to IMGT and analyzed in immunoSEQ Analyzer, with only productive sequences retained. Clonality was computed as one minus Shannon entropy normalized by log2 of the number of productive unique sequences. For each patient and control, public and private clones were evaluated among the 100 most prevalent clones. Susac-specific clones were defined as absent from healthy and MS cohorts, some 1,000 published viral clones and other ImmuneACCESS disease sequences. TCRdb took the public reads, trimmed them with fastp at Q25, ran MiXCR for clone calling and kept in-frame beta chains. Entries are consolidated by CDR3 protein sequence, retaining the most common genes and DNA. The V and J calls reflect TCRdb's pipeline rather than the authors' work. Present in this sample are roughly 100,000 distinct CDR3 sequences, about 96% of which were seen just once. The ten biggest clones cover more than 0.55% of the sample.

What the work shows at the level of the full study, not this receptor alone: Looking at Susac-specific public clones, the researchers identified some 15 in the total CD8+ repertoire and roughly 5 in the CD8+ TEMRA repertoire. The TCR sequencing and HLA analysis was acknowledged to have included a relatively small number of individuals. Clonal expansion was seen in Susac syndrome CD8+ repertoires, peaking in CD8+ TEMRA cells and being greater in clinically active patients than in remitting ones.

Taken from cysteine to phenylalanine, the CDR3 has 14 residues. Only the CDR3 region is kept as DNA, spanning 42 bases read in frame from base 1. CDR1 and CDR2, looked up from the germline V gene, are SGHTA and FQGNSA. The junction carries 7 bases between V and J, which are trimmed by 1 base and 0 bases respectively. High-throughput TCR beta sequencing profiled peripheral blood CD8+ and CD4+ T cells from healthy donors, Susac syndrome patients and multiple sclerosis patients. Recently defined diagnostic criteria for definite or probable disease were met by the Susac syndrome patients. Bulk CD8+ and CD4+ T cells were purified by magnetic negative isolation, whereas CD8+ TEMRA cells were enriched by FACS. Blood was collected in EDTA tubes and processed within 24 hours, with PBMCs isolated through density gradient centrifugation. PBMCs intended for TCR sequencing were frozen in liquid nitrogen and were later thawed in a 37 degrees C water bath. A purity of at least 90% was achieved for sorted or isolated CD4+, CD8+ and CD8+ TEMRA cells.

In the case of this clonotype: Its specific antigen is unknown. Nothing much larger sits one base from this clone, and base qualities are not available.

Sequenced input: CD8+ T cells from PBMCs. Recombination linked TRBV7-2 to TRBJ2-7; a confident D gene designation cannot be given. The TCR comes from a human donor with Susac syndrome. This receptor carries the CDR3 CASSLVPSSYEQYF. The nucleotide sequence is TGTGCCAGCAGCTTAGTCCCTAGCTCCTACGAGCAGTACTTC. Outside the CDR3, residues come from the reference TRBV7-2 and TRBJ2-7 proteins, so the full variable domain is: GAGVSQSPSNKVTEKGKDVELRCDPISGHTALYWYRQSLGQGLEFLIYFQGNSAPDKSGLPSDRFSAERTGGSVSTLTIQRTQQEDSAVYLCASSLVPSSYEQYFGPGTRLTVT.